One sample yielded the 17 T cell receptor beta chains listed below, sequenced in a study of blood T cell repertoires in COVID-19. Produced via immunoSEQ multiplex PCR; TCRdb's table is partial and in-frame only. This sample carries some 320,000 clones, 90% of them seen once, and the ten largest clones take around 3.9%. Source material: PBMCs or T cells enriched from blood (not recorded which). These receptors were obtained from a woman in her 30s who had been exposed to COVID-19.

V is TRBV29-1 and J is TRBJ1-3; 8 bases align to TRBD1. The CDR3 loop spans 14 amino acids. Germline V gene data show CDR1 as SQVTM and CDR2 as ANQGSEA. Trimming cost V 5 bases and J 2 bases; bases outside gene matches: 5. The CDR3, as DNA: TGCAGCGTTTCGGACAGGGTAACTGGAAACACCATATATTTT. Protein product: CSVSDRVTGNTIYF.

The V and J genes are TRBV5-4 and TRBJ2-5; TRBD2 matches at 9 bases. Germline values: CDR1 SGHNT, CDR2 YYREEE (reference sequence). Trimming took 6 bases from V and 1 from J; bases not matched to a gene: 4. The CDR3 is 14 residues long. The CDR3 loop is CASTAAGGQETQYF. DNA of the CDR3: TGTGCCAGCACTGCAGCGGGGGGCCAAGAGACCCAGTACTTC. The full variable domain, its missing parts supplied by reference TRBV5-4 and TRBJ2-5, is ETGVTQSPTHLIKTRGQQVTLRCSSQSGHNTVSWYQQALGQGPQFIFQYYREEENGRGNFPPRFSGLQFPNYSSELNVNALELDDSALYLCASTAAGGQETQYFGPGTRLLVL.

V usage is TRBV9 and J usage is TRBJ1-3; a possible D gene is TRBD1 (6 bases). This CDR3 spans 16 amino acids. V shed 0 bases and J shed 7 bases, with 17 bases lying between them. Germline lookup yields CDR1 SGDLS and CDR2 YYNGEE. The CDR3 region is CASSVAQAGDPNTIYF. The DNA of the CDR3 is TGTGCCAGCAGCGTAGCCCAGGCAGGGGATCCGAACACCATATATTTT.

The gene calls are TRBV9 and TRBJ2-1; TRBD1 aligns across 9 bases. Germline lookup yields CDR1 SGDLS and CDR2 YYNGEE. The length of the CDR3 is 14 residues. J gave up 7 bases and V 3 bases, and 5 bases lay outside the gene matches. CDR3 sequence (DNA): TGTGCCAGCAGCGGTGGACAGGGGAGAAATGAGCAGTTCTTC. It is translated as CASSGGQGRNEQFF.

V and J are TRBV29-1 and TRBJ1-1; the D gene is possibly TRBD1 (5 bases). The V and J ends lost 7 bases and 7 bases respectively, with 13 bases between them. Germline loops: CDR1 SQVTM, CDR2 ANQGSEA. The CDR3 runs 11 residues. The CDR3 sequence: CSAYLTDEAFF. The CDR3 bases are TGCAGCGCCTATTTGACAGATGAAGCTTTCTTT.

The chain links TRBV2 to TRBJ1-1; unclear D gene. CDR3 size: 13 residues. The germline V gene encodes CDR1 SNHLY and CDR2 FYNNEI. The V gene lost 5 bases and the J gene lost 1 base, with 8 bases spanning the gap. CDR3 nucleotide sequence: TGTGCCAGCAGTCCGGGGAGGAACACTGAAGCTTTCTTT. Translation gives CASSPGRNTEAFF.

The J gene is TRBJ1-2, the V gene TRBV5-1, with D perhaps matching TRBD1 (5 bases). Trimming removed 3 bases at V and 4 bases at J, with 10 bases between. Per germline, CDR1 SGHRS and CDR2 YFSETQ. The CDR3 spans 13 residues. CDR3 nucleotides: TGCGCCAGCAGCTCCGACAGAGTCTATGGCTACACCTTC. Protein: CASSSDRVYGYTF.

The V and J genes are TRBV11-3 and TRBJ1-1, with D unclear. The CDR3 extends over 13 amino acids. V gave up 3 bases and J gave up 1 base, with 6 bases separating them. From germline, CDR1 is SGHNT and CDR2 YENEEA. DNA for the CDR3: TGTGCCAGCAGCTTCAAGCGGAACACTGAAGCTTTCTTT. This codes for CASSFKRNTEAFF.

Note on this clone: The identical CDR3 is also encoded by other nucleotide sequences in the sample. J is TRBJ2-7 and V is TRBV5-1; TRBD1 is a possible D gene (5 bases). Germline assignment: CDR1 SGHRS and CDR2 YFSETQ. The V end was cut by 0 bases, the J end by 1 base, with 8 bases between. This CDR3 has 14 amino acids. The CDR3 here is CASSLGQSSYEQYF. The CDR3 nucleotides read TGCGCCAGCAGCTTGGGACAGTCATCCTACGAGCAGTACTTC.

The rearrangement joins TRBV4-2 to TRBJ1-4; a possible D gene is TRBD1 (6 bases). Germline CDR1 and CDR2: LGHNA and YNFKEQ. Trimming took off 1 base at V and 7 bases at J, with 16 bases between the two ends. The CDR3 runs 16 residues. CDR3 loop: CASSQAGEGEGEKLFF. The CDR3 coding sequence is TGTGCCAGCAGCCAAGCCGGTGAGGGGGAGGGTGAAAAACTGTTTTTT.

The table lists this clone with a count of one. The V gene is TRBV2, the J gene TRBJ1-5; TRBD1 is a possible D gene (6 bases). The germline V gene has CDR1 SNHLY and CDR2 FYNNEI. The V end lost 8 bases, the J end lost 5 bases, and 19 bases lay between the germline ends. This CDR3 is built from 15 residues. The CDR3 is CASSEPGTWDQPQHF. The CDR3, as DNA: TGTGCCAGCTCAGAACCCGGGACATGGGATCAGCCCCAGCATTTT.

The chain couples TRBV7-2 to TRBJ2-1; 12 bases agree with TRBD2. The V and J ends lost 3 bases and 6 bases, in that order; junction bases with no gene match: 3. The CDR3 totals 15 residues. The germline V gene encodes CDR1 SGHTA and CDR2 FQGNSA. As DNA, the CDR3 is TGTGCCAGCAGCTTCCCACTAGCGGGGGGCAATGAGCAGTTCTTC. Translation gives CASSFPLAGGNEQFF.

This chain connects TRBV11-1 to TRBJ2-7; D is unresolved. Germline assignment: CDR1 SGHAT and CDR2 FQDESV (reference sequence). This CDR3 has 15 residues. V lost 4 bases and J lost 1, with 14 bases in between. The DNA for the CDR3 is TGTGCCAGCAGCTCTGGGCAAATTTCTTCCTACGAGCAGTACTTC. It is translated as CASSSGQISSYEQYF.

The J gene is TRBJ2-3, the V gene TRBV6-1; D uncertain. The germline V and J ends were trimmed by 0 bases and 1 base, with 14 bases remaining between them. The CDR3 has 17 amino acids. In germline, CDR1 is MNHNS, CDR2 SASEGT. As DNA, the CDR3 is TGTGCCAGCAGTGAAGCCATACGGGTTCAACGCACAGATACGCAGTATTTT. This encodes CASSEAIRVQRTDTQYF.

The chain is built from TRBV19 and TRBJ1-6, with TRBD1 identical over 9 bases. J gave up 10 bases and V 11 bases, and 12 bases lay outside the gene matches. CDR3 size: 14 residues. The germline V gene has CDR1 LNHDA and CDR2 SQIVND (reference sequence). CDR3 sequence: CARTGEVVGSPLHF. Here the CDR3 DNA reads TGTGCCCGGACAGGGGAGGTTGTTGGGTCACCCCTCCACTTT. The entire variable domain, with the rest obtained from reference TRBV19 and TRBJ1-6, is as follows: DGGITQSPKYLFRKEGQNVTLSCEQNLNHDAMYWYRQDPGQGLRLIYYSQIVNDFQKGDIAEGYSVSREKKESFPLTVTSAQKNPTAFYLCARTGEVVGSPLHFGNGTRLTVT.

CDR3 DNA sequence: TGTGCCAGCAGGCCTCGGTTCTCTGGAAACACCATATATTTT. Translated, it gives CASRPRFSGNTIYF. The chain employs TRBV6-5 and TRBJ1-3; D not certain. Trimming stripped 6 bases from V and 0 bases from J, with 9 bases between. The germline gives CDR1 MNHEY, CDR2 SVGAGI. This CDR3 contains 14 residues.

This clone was found a few times. This CDR3 is CASSLGGSIYEQYF. CDR3 nucleotides: TGCGCCAGCAGCTTAGGGGGTTCGATCTACGAGCAGTACTTC. The V and J genes are TRBV5-1 and TRBJ2-7; D possibly corresponds to TRBD1 (6 bases). V was cut by 2 bases and J by 3 bases, with 12 bases left in between. This CDR3 is built from 14 residues. The germline gives CDR1 SGHRS, CDR2 YFSETQ. Supplemented by reference TRBV5-1 and TRBJ2-7, the full variable domain reads KAGVTQTPRYLIKTRGQQVTLSCSPISGHRSVSWYQQTPGQGLQFLFEYFSETQRNKGNFPGRFSGRQFSNSRSEMNVSTLELGDSALYLCASSLGGSIYEQYFGPGTRLTVT.